The sequence of this T cell receptor beta chain was determined in a study of T cells in tumors after PD-1 blockade. Findings and caveats of the study: Peripheral recruitment is suggested, as some novel exhausted tumor clones were in pre-treatment blood.

Germline values: CDR1 MDHEN, CDR2 SYDVKM. Deletions cut 2 bases from V and 7 bases from J, with 14 bases between. This CDR3 is 15 amino acids long. The data were produced by immunoSEQ multiplex PCR, yet TCRdb's version contains in-frame clones alone and is incomplete. The data hold approximately 46,000 clones, with approximately 79% observed a single time. On this clone: Antigen unknown.

The V and J genes are TRBV28 and TRBJ1-4, with D possibly TRBD1 on 5 matching bases. The sequence derives from a human donor with basal cell carcinoma. This sample comprised PBMCs, obtained before anti-PD-1 treatment. CDR3 coding DNA: TGTGCCAGCAGTTTAAGTACAGGAGACCGTGAAAAACTGTTTTTT. It is translated as CASSLSTGDREKLFF.